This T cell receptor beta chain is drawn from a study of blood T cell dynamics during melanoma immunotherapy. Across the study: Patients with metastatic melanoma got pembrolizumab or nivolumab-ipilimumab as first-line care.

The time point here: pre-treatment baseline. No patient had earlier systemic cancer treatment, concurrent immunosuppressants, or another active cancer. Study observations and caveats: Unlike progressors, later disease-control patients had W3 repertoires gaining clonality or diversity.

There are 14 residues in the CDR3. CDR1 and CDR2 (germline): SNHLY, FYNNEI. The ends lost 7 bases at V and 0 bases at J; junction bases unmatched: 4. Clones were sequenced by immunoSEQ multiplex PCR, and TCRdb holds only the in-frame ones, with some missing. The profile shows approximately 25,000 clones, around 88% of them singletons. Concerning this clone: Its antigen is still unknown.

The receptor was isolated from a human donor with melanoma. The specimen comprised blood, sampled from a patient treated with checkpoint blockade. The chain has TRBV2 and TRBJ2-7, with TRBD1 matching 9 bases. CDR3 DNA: TGTGCCAGCACCGACAGGGGGTCCTCCTACGAGCAGTACTTC. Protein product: CASTDRGSSYEQYF.